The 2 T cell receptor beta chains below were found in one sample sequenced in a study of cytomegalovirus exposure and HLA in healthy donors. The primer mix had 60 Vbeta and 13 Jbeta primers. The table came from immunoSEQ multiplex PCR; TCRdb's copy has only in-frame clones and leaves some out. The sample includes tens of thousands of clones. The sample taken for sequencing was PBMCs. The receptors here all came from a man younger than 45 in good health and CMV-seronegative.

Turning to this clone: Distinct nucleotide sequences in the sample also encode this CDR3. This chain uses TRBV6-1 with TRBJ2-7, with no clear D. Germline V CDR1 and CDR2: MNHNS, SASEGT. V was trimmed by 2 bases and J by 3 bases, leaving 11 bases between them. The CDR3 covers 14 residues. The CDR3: CASSETLRSYEQYF. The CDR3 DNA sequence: TGTGCCAGCAGTGAAACGCTAAGAAGCTACGAGCAGTACTTC.

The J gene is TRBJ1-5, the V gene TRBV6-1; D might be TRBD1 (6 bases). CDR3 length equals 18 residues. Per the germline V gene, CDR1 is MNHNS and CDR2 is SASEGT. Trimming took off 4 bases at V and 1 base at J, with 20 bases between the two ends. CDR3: CASSGNRVVWGSNQPQHF. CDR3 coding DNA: TGTGCCAGCAGTGGGAACAGGGTAGTATGGGGGAGCAATCAGCCCCAGCATTTT.